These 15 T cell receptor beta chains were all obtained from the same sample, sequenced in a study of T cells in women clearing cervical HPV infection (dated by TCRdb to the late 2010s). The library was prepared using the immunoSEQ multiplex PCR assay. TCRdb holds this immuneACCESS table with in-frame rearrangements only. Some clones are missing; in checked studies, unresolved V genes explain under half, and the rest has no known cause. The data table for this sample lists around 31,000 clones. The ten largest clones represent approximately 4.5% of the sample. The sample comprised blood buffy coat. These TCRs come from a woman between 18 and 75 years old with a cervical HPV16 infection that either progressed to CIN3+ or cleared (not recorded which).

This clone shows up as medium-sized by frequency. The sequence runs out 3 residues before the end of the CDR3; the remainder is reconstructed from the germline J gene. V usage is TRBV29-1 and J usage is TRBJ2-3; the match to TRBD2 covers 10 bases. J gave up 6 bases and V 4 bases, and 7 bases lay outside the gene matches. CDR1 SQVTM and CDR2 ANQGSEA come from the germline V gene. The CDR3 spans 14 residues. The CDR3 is CSVVPSGSLDTQYF. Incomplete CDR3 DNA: TGCAGCGTTGTCCCTAGCGGGAGTCTTGATACG.

The CDR3 protein is CASSYASGRGDYTF. The part of the CDR3 DNA that was read is TGTGCCAGCAGCTACGCTAGCGGGAGGGGGGAC. V is TRBV7-2 and J is TRBJ1-2, with D perhaps TRBD1 (6 bases). Read coverage stops 3 residues before the CDR3 terminus; the germline J gene supplies the remainder. Germline lookup yields CDR1 SGHTA and CDR2 FQGNSA. The CDR3 is made up of 14 amino acids.

This CDR3 reads CASSPGLGTEAFF. The CDR3 bases that were read are TGTGCCAGCTCACCGGGGCTCGGGACTGAA. J is TRBJ1-1 and V is TRBV18; a weak D match, TRBD1 (5 bases). The sequence runs out 3 residues before the end of the CDR3; the remainder is reconstructed from the germline J gene. Germline CDR1 and CDR2: KGHSH and LQKENI. The CDR3 loop spans 13 amino acids. Trimming removed 3 bases from V and 5 bases from J, with 10 bases in between. Using reference TRBV18 and TRBJ1-1 for the parts outside the CDR3, the full variable domain is NAGVMQNPRHLVRRRGQEARLRCSPMKGHSHVYWYRQLPEEGLKFMVYLQKENIIDESGMPKERFSAEFPKEGPSILRIQQVVRGDSAAYFCASSPGLGTEAFFGQGTRLTVV.

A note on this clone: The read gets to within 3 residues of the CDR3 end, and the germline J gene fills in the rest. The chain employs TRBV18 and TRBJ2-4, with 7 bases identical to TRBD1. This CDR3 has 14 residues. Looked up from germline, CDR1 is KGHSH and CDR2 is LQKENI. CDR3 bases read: TGTGCCAGCTCACCTTGGAGTACAGGGGAAGGT. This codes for CASSPWSTGEG. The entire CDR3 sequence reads CASSPWSTGEGQYF.

The CDR3 loop is CASSDRAEAFF. Incomplete CDR3 DNA: TGCGCCAGCAGTGATAGAGCTGAA. The rearrangement uses TRBV10-2 and TRBJ1-1; D is unclear. The read stops 3 residues short of the end of the CDR3; the missing end is completed from the germline J gene. The germline gives CDR1 WSHSY, CDR2 SAAADI. This CDR3 has 11 amino acids. Between the trimmed V and J ends, which lost 3 bases and 6 bases, there was a span of 5 bases.

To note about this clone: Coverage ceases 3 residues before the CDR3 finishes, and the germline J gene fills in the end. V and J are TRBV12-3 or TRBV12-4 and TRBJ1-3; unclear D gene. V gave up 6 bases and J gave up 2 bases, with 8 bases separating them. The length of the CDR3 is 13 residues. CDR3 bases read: TGTGCCAGCAGCCGGGGTACTGGAAACACC. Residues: CASSRGTGNT. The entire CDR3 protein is CASSRGTGNTIYF.

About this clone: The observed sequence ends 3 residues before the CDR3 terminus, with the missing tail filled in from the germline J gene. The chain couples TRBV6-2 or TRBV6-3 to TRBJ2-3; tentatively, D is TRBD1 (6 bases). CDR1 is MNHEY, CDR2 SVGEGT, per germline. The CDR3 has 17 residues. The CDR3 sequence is CASSYGTHSGGNQPQYF. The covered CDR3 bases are TGTGCCAGCAGCTACGGGACACACTCTGGGGGCAATCAGCCG.

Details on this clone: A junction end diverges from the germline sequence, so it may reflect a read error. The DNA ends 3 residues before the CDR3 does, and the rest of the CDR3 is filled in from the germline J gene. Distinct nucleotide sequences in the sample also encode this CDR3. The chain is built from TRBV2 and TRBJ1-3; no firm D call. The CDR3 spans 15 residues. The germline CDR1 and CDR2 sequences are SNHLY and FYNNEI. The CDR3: CASSEEGYSGNTIYF. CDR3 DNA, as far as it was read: TGTGCCAGCAGTGAAGAGGGCTACTCTGGAAACACT.

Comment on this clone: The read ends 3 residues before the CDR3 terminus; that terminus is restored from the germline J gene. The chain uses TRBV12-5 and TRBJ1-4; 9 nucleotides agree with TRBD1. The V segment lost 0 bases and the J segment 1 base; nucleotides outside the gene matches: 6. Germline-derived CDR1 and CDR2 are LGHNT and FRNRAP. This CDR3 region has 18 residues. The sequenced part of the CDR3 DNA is TGTGCTAGTGGTTTGGTACGGGACAGGGAGGGAACTAATGAAAAA. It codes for CASGLVRDREGTNEK. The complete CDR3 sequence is CASGLVRDREGTNEKLFF.

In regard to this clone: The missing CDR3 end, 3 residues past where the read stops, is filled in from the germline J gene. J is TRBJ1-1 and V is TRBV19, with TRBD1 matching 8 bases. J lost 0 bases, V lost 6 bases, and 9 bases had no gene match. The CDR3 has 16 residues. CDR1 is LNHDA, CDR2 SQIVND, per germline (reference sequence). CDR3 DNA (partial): TGTGCCAGTAGAGAGACAGGGGCGTTCATGAACACTGAA. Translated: CASRETGAFMNTE. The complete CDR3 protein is CASRETGAFMNTEAFF.

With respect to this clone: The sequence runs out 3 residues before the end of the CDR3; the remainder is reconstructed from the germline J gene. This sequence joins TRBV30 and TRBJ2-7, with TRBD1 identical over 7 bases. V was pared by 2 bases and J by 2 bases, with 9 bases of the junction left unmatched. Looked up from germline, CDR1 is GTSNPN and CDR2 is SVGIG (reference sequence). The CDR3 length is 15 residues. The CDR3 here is CAWSPQDRQTYEQYF. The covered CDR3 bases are TGTGCCTGGAGTCCTCAGGACAGGCAGACCTACGAG.

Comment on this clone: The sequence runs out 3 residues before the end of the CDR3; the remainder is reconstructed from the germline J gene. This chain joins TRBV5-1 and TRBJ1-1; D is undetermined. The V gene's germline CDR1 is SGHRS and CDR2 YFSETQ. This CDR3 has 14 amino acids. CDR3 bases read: TGCGCCAGCAGCTCCTCAGCGGCTAGGTGGGAA. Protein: CASSSSAARWE. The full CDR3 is CASSSSAARWEAFF.

Incomplete CDR3 DNA: TGCGCCAGCAGCTTGCGTAGCGGGACTGGCGGGGAG. Its protein product is CASSLRSGTGGE. The whole CDR3 reads CASSLRSGTGGELFF. The chain has TRBV5-1 and TRBJ2-2, with TRBD2 identical over 8 bases. The read comes to an end 3 residues before the CDR3 does, leaving the germline J gene to fill in the end. The V and J ends lost 1 base and 7 bases, in that order; junction bases with no gene match: 6. This CDR3 spans 15 amino acids. Germline CDR1 SGHRS, CDR2 YFSETQ.

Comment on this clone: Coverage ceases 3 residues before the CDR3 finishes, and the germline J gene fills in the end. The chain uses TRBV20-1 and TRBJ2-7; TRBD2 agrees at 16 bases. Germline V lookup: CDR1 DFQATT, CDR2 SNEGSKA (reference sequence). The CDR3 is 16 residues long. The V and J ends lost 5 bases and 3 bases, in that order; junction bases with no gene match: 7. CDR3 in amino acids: CSAPGTSGRALYEQYF. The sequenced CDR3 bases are TGCAGTGCTCCCGGGACTAGCGGGAGGGCCCTCTACGAG.

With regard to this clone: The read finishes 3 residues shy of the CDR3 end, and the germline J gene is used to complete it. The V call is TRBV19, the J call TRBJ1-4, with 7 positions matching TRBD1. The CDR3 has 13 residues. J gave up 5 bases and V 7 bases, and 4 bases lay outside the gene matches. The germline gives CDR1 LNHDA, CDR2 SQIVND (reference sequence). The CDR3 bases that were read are TGTGCCAGTAAACGCAGGGGGAATGAAAAA. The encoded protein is CASKRRGNEK. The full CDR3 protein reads CASKRRGNEKLFF.